One and the same sample provided the 27 T cell receptor beta chains below, sequenced in a study of T cell changes during pregnancy in multiple sclerosis. TCRdb's table, derived via immunoSEQ multiplex PCR, lists solely in-frame clones and lacks some. Of 60,000 to 75,000 clones listed, about 91% were seen once; the top ten hold 0.85%. The input for sequencing was peripheral blood, taken before pregnancy. These receptors were collected from a female donor with multiple sclerosis, enrolled in a pregnancy study.

The sample holds one count of this clone. The genes are TRBV29-1 and TRBJ2-1; D uncertain. V gave up 7 bases and J gave up 0 bases, with 13 bases separating them. In germline, CDR1 is SQVTM, CDR2 ANQGSEA. The CDR3 sequence is 14 residues long. The CDR3 sequence: CSESGISSYNEQFF. The CDR3 bases are TGCAGCGAGTCAGGAATCAGCTCCTACAATGAGCAGTTCTTC.

This chain uses TRBV4-3 with TRBJ1-3; D may be TRBD1 (6 bases). V was pared by 0 bases and J by 3 bases, with 9 bases between. Germline V CDR1 and CDR2: LGHNA, YSLEER. The length of the CDR3 is 15 residues. This CDR3 is CASSQDPGDGNTIYF. The CDR3 coding sequence is TGCGCCAGCAGCCAAGATCCAGGGGATGGAAACACCATATATTTT.

The chain couples TRBV5-4 to TRBJ1-3; a weak D match, TRBD1 (5 bases). Trimming took 4 bases from V and 4 from J, leaving 9 bases between them. Germline V gene sequence: CDR1 SGHNT, CDR2 YYREEE (reference sequence). This CDR3 has 13 residues. Here the CDR3 DNA reads TGTGCCAGCAGCCGGCAGGGAGGAAACACCATATATTTT. Translated: CASSRQGGNTIYF.

The rearrangement joins TRBV6-5 to TRBJ2-3; 9 bases line up with TRBD2. Germline V gives CDR1 MNHEY, CDR2 SVGAGI. The CDR3 sequence is 16 residues long. V shed 4 bases and J 1 base; nucleotides not matched to a gene: 6. Here the CDR3 DNA reads TGTGCCAGCAGTTCTCTCATAGCGGGGGGCACAGATACGCAGTATTTT. Protein: CASSSLIAGGTDTQYF.

The V call is TRBV5-6, the J call TRBJ1-1; 9 bases are shared with TRBD1. CDR1 and CDR2 from the germline V gene are SGHDT and YYEEEE. V lost 2 bases and J lost 8; bases outside the gene matches: 4. This CDR3 comprises 13 residues. The CDR3 DNA reads TGTGCCAGCAGCTTTTCGGGACAGGGAGAAGCTTTCTTT. Translation gives CASSFSGQGEAFF. The full variable domain, completed using reference TRBV5-6 and TRBJ1-1, is DAGVTQSPTHLIKTRGQQVTLRCSPKSGHDTVSWYQQALGQGPQFIFQYYEEEERQRGNFPDRFSGHQFPNYSSELNVNALLLGDSALYLCASSFSGQGEAFFGQGTRLTVV.

The chain combines TRBV7-2 with TRBJ1-4, with a possible D match to TRBD1 (5 bases). This CDR3 region has 14 residues. The V end lost 3 bases, the J end lost 7 bases, and 12 bases lay between the germline ends. The germline gives CDR1 SGHTA, CDR2 FQGNSA. The DNA of the CDR3 is TGTGCCAGCAGCTTCCCCGGCGGGGGTGAAAAACTGTTTTTT. Translated, it gives CASSFPGGGEKLFF. Full variable domain (rest looked up from reference TRBV7-2 and TRBJ1-4): GAGVSQSPSNKVTEKGKDVELRCDPISGHTALYWYRQSLGQGLEFLIYFQGNSAPDKSGLPSDRFSAERTGGSVSTLTIQRTQQEDSAVYLCASSFPGGGEKLFFGSGTQLSVL.

J is TRBJ1-4 and V is TRBV30; D unclear. Germline CDR1 reads GTSNPN; CDR2 reads SVGIG (reference sequence). V gave up 1 base and J gave up 5 bases, with 20 bases separating them. CDR3 length: 17 amino acids. The CDR3 DNA is TGTGCCTGGAGTGCTTCGGTTTCCCTAGGCCTGAATGAAAAACTGTTTTTT. Translation gives CAWSASVSLGLNEKLFF.

The chain joins TRBV9 to TRBJ2-6, with 9 bases aligning to TRBD1. Germline CDR1 and CDR2: SGDLS and YYNGEE. This CDR3 contains 18 residues. The V and J ends lost 3 bases and 1 base, in that order; junction bases with no gene match: 8. CDR3 nucleotide sequence: TGTGCCAGCAGCGCCTCTGGGACAGGGAGGTCTGGGGCCAACGTCCTGACTTTC. As protein: CASSASGTGRSGANVLTF.

The J gene is TRBJ1-6, the V gene TRBV18; TRBD1 agrees at 11 bases. Trimming cost V 3 bases and J 14 bases; bases outside gene matches: 9. The CDR3 extends over 15 amino acids. The germline V gene has CDR1 KGHSH and CDR2 LQKENI. CDR3 loop: CASSPDRGPMGALHF. CDR3 DNA sequence: TGTGCCAGCTCACCGGACAGGGGGCCAATGGGGGCCCTCCACTTT.

This clone occurred once. The V gene is TRBV19, the J gene TRBJ1-5, with D tentatively TRBD1 (5 bases). The CDR3 spans 15 residues. CDR1 and CDR2 (germline): LNHDA, SQIVND (reference sequence). The V and J ends lost 6 bases and 0 bases respectively, with 12 bases between them. The CDR3 DNA reads as TGTGCCAGTAGGGACGGCAGGGTTAGCAATCAGCCCCAGCATTTT. This encodes CASRDGRVSNQPQHF.

The chain is built from TRBV29-1 and TRBJ1-1; TRBD1 matches 10 bases. With V trimmed by 7 bases and J by 0 bases, 5 bases remained unmatched. Germline V gene sequence: CDR1 SQVTM, CDR2 ANQGSEA. The CDR3 is made up of 14 amino acids. The DNA for the CDR3 is TGCAGCGGGGGACAGGGGATAATGAACACTGAAGCTTTCTTT. As protein: CSGGQGIMNTEAFF.

Only one count was recorded for this clone. The chain combines TRBV6-5 with TRBJ1-1; D gene uncertain. Trimming shortened V by 2 bases and J by 8 bases, and 9 bases separated the two germline ends. Germline CDR1 reads MNHEY; CDR2 reads SVGAGI. This CDR3 region has 12 residues. The CDR3, as DNA: TGTGCCAGCAGTTACGGGCCCACCGAAGCTTTCTTT. Protein: CASSYGPTEAFF.

This clone turned up a few times. J is TRBJ1-5 and V is TRBV7-9; perhaps TRBD1 as D (5 bases). Germline assignment: CDR1 SEHNR and CDR2 FQNEAQ (reference sequence). The V gene lost 1 base and the J gene lost 2 bases, with 6 bases spanning the gap. The CDR3 consists of 14 residues. CDR3 bases: TGTGCCAGCAGCTTAGAACAGGGCAATCAGCCCCAGCATTTT. It codes for CASSLEQGNQPQHF.

The chain employs TRBV6-1 and TRBJ1-2; maybe TRBD1 (6 bases). This CDR3 spans 9 amino acids. V was pared by 2 bases and J by 14 bases, with 6 bases between. The germline gives CDR1 MNHNS, CDR2 SASEGT. CDR3 sequence (DNA): TGTGCCAGCAGTGAAAGGGGGACCTTC. It specifies CASSERGTF.

The chain links TRBV6-1 to TRBJ2-7; 7 bases are a match to TRBD1. Germline V gives CDR1 MNHNS, CDR2 SASEGT. The CDR3 is 15 residues long. J gave up 4 bases and V 4 bases, and 10 bases lay outside the gene matches. In nucleotides, the CDR3 is TGTGCCAGCAGTGCCGAAGCCGGGACAGTGTACGAGCAGTACTTC. Amino acid sequence: CASSAEAGTVYEQYF.

V is TRBV19 and J is TRBJ1-1; D remains unclear. This CDR3 region has 13 residues. Germline assignment: CDR1 LNHDA and CDR2 SQIVND (reference sequence). Trimming removed 6 bases at V and 1 base at J, with 9 bases between. CDR3 sequence (DNA): TGTGCCAGTAGCAGGAACAGGAACACTGAAGCTTTCTTT. Amino acid sequence: CASSRNRNTEAFF.

The rearrangement links TRBV27 to TRBJ2-7; 7 nucleotides match TRBD1. Germline trimming cut 5 bases from V and 6 bases from J; bases unmatched to any gene: 10. This CDR3 has 14 amino acids. The germline V gene encodes CDR1 MNHEY and CDR2 SMNVEV (reference sequence). This chain's CDR3 is CASSLYLQGTEQYF. In DNA form, the CDR3 reads TGTGCCAGCAGTCTATACCTACAGGGGACCGAGCAGTACTTC.

The V call is TRBV7-2, the J call TRBJ2-7; D is ambiguous. The CDR3 has 12 residues. CDR1 SGHTA and CDR2 FQGNSA come from the germline V gene. The V and J ends lost 6 bases and 5 bases respectively, with 11 bases between them. CDR3 sequence reads: CASRSPRDEQYF. CDR3 sequence (DNA): TGTGCCAGCAGGTCCCCTCGGGACGAGCAGTACTTC.

The chain is built from TRBV7-9 and TRBJ1-2; 8 bases agree with TRBD1. Germline loops: CDR1 SEHNR, CDR2 FQNEAQ (reference sequence). The length of the CDR3 is 16 residues. The J segment lost 0 bases and the V segment lost 5 bases, leaving 8 bases of the junction unmatched. CDR3 nucleotides: TGTGCCAGCAGCCCACAGACAGGGGTAGCTAACTATGGCTACACCTTC. It specifies CASSPQTGVANYGYTF.

This clone was recorded only once. Written as DNA, the CDR3 is TGCGCCAGCAGTAGGACAGGAGATAACTATGGCTACACCTTC. This codes for CASSRTGDNYGYTF. This rearrangement joins TRBV5-1 to TRBJ1-2, with 7 bases lining up with TRBD1. CDR3 size: 14 residues. Germline CDR1 reads SGHRS; CDR2 reads YFSETQ. V gave up 5 bases and J gave up 1 base; unmatched junction bases: 5. Variable domain in full (rest from reference TRBV5-1 and TRBJ1-2): KAGVTQTPRYLIKTRGQQVTLSCSPISGHRSVSWYQQTPGQGLQFLFEYFSETQRNKGNFPGRFSGRQFSNSRSEMNVSTLELGDSALYLCASSRTGDNYGYTFGSGTRLTVV.

The CDR3 spells CASSWGTVYEQYF. The CDR3 DNA reads TGTGCCAGCAGTTGGGGGACAGTCTACGAGCAGTACTTC. The J gene is TRBJ2-7, the V gene TRBV27; 7 positions agree with TRBD1. The J segment lost 3 bases and the V segment lost 4 bases, leaving 3 bases of the junction unmatched. CDR3 length equals 13 residues. Per the germline V gene, CDR1 is MNHEY and CDR2 is SMNVEV (reference sequence).

The rearrangement joins TRBV9 to TRBJ1-2; 8 bases align to TRBD1. The germline CDR1 and CDR2 sequences are SGDLS and YYNGEE. With V trimmed by 2 bases and J by 8 bases, 8 bases remained unmatched. The CDR3 totals 14 residues. The CDR3 DNA reads as TGTGCCAGCAGCGTGACAGGGGAGGGACTCGGCTACACCTTC. This encodes CASSVTGEGLGYTF.

V is TRBV7-9 and J is TRBJ1-2; TRBD1 agrees at 7 bases. The CDR3 runs to 15 residues. Germline loops: CDR1 SEHNR, CDR2 FQNEAQ (reference sequence). J gave up 6 bases and V 0 bases, and 7 bases lay outside the gene matches. CDR3 nucleotide sequence: TGTGCCAGCAGCTTAGCAGGGGGCGAGAACGATGGCTACACCTTC. Protein: CASSLAGGENDGYTF.

The V gene is TRBV5-5, the J gene TRBJ2-5; a weak D match, TRBD2 (6 bases). CDR3 length: 16 residues. Per germline, CDR1 SGHKS and CDR2 YYEKEE (reference sequence). Trimming removed 4 bases from V and 5 bases from J, with 21 bases in between. The CDR3 DNA is TGTGCCAGCAGCCCCTACGGCGTGCGGGGAGTGGAGACCCAGTACTTC. Residues: CASSPYGVRGVETQYF.

The V gene is TRBV5-4, the J gene TRBJ2-5; TRBD1 agrees at 7 bases. Germline loops: CDR1 SGHNT, CDR2 YYREEE (reference sequence). J gave up 5 bases and V 4 bases, and 14 bases lay outside the gene matches. The CDR3 length is 16 residues. CDR3 nucleotide sequence: TGTGCCAGCAGCGTCTCGGACAGGTCACCGGGGGAGACCCAGTACTTC. Protein sequence: CASSVSDRSPGETQYF.

CDR3 protein: CASSLPQDYLGTEAFF. CDR3 bases: TGTGCCAGCAGTTTGCCCCAGGACTATTTGGGCACTGAAGCTTTCTTT. V usage is TRBV28 and J usage is TRBJ1-1; D unclear. Germline CDR1 and CDR2: MDHEN and SYDVKM. The V end lost 3 bases, the J end lost 4 bases, and 18 bases lay between the germline ends. The CDR3 has 16 amino acids. Filled out from reference TRBV28 and TRBJ1-1, the complete variable domain reads DVKVTQSSRYLVKRTGEKVFLECVQDMDHENMFWYRQDPGLGLRLIYFSYDVKMKEKGDIPEGYSVSREKKERFSLILESASTNQTSMYLCASSLPQDYLGTEAFFGQGTRLTVV.

The rearrangement joins TRBV5-4 to TRBJ2-2; 8 bases match TRBD2. Unmatched junction bases numbered 10, after V lost 6 bases and J lost 3 bases. This CDR3 has 16 amino acids. CDR1 and CDR2 (germline): SGHNT, YYREEE (reference sequence). The CDR3 sequence is CASTPAAGAYTGELFF. For the CDR3, the DNA is TGTGCCAGCACCCCCGCAGCGGGGGCTTACACCGGGGAGCTGTTTTTT.